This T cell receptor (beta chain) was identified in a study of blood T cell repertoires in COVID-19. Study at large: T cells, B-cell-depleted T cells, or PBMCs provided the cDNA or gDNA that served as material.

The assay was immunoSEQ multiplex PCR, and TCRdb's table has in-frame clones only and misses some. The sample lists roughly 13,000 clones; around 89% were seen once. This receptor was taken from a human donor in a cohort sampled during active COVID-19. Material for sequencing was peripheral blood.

Here the CDR3 reads CASSPRQGETQYF. For the CDR3, the DNA is TGTGCCAGCAGTCCAAGACAGGGGGAGACCCAGTACTTC. The chain links TRBV6-5 to TRBJ2-5; 8 bases are a match to TRBD1. This CDR3 is 13 amino acids long. The V gene end was trimmed by 5 bases and the J gene end by 5 bases; junction bases not matched to a gene: 4. From germline, CDR1 is MNHEY and CDR2 SVGAGI.